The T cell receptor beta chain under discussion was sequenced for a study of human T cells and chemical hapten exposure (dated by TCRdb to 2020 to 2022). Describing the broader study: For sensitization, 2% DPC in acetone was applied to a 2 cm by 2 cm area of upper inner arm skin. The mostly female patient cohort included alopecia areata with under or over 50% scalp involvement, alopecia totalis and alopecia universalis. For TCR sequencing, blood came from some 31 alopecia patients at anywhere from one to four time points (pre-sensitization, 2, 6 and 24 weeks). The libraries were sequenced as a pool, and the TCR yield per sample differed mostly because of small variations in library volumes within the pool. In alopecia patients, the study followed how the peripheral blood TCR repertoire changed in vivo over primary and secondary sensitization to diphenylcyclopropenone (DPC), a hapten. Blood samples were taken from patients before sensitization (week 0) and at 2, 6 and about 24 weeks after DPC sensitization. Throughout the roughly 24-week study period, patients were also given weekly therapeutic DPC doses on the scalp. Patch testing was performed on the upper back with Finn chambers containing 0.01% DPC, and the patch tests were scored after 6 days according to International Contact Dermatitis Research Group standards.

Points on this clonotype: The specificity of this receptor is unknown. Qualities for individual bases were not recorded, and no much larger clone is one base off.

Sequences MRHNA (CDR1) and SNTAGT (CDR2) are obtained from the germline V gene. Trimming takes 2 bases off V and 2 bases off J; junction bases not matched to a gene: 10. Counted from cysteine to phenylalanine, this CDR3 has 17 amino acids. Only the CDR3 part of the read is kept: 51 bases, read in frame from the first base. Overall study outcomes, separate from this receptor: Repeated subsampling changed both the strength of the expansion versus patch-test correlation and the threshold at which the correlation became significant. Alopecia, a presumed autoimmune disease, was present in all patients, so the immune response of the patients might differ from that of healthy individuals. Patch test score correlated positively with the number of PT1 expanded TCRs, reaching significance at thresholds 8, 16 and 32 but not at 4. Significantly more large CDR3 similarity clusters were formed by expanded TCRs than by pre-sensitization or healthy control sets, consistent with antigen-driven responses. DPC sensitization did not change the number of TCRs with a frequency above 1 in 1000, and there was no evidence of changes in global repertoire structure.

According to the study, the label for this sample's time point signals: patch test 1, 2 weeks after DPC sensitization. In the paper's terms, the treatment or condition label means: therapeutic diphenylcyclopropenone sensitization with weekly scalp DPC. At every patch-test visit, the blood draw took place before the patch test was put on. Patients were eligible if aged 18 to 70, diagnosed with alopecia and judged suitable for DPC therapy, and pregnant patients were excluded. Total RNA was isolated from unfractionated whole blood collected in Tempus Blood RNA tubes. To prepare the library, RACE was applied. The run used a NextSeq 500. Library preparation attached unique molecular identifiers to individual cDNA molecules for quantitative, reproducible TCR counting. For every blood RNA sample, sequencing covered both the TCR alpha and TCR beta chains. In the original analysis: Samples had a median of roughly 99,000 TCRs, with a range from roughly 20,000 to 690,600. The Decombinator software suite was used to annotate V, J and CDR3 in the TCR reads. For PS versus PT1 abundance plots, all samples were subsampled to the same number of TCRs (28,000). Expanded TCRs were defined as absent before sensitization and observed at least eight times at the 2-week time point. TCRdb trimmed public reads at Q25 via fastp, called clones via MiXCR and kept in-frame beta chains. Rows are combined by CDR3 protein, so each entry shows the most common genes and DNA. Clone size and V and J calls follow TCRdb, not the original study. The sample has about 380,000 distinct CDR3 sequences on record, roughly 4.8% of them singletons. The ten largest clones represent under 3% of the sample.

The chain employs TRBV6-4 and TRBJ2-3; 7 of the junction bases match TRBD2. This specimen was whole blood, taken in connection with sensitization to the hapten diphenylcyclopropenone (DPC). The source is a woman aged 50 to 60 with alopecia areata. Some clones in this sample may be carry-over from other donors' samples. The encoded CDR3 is CASSDGLGSGLTDTQYF. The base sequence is TGTGCCAGCAGTGACGGATTGGGTAGCGGGCTCACAGATACGCAGTATTTT.